This T cell receptor beta chain was sequenced in a study of early T cells in non-severe SARS-CoV-2 infection. TCRdb re-derived calls from the 5' RACE reads in MiXCR, one entry per CDR3 protein. The sample has 85,000 to 95,000 distinct CDR3 sequences, around 16% seen once. In this sample, this clonotype turned up many times. The receptor comes from an adult who was a healthcare worker with PCR-confirmed SARS-CoV-2 infection or an uninfected control (not recorded which). The sequenced sample was whole blood, obtained at baseline.

CDR3 DNA: TGTGCCAGCAGCGAGATACTAGCGGAGAATGAGCAGTTCTTC. It encodes CASSEILAENEQFF. The chain uses TRBV9 and TRBJ2-1, with 8 positions matching TRBD2. Germline lookup yields CDR1 SGDLS and CDR2 YYNGEE. V shed 3 bases, J shed 7 bases, and the junction held 6 bases outside the gene matches. This CDR3 comprises 14 residues.